This TCR beta chain was documented in a study of radiation and T cells in renal cell carcinoma. V lost 6 bases and J 4 bases, leaving 16 bases between the germline ends. The CDR3 consists of 15 residues. Per germline, CDR1 ENHRY and CDR2 SYGVKD. Regarding the study as a whole: Baseline intratumoral clonotype presence is unknown without pretreatment biopsies.

Described time point: baseline pretreatment blood. Described treatment: 15 Gy SBRT to primary tumor, nephrectomy 4 weeks later. After SBRT, blood was collected at 2 and 4 weeks, plus baseline. Clear cell pathology was present in this patient's renal cell carcinoma. Worth noting for this clone: Antigen specificity is unknown.

Profiled with immunoSEQ multiplex PCR; TCRdb holds only in-frame clones, not every one. Counted here are about 150,000 clones, 88% occurring once; the ten biggest clones make up 4.1%. The rearrangement links TRBV10-3 to TRBJ1-3, with a tentative D call TRBD1 (6 bases). The receptor was isolated from an older woman with renal cell carcinoma. Sample: blood, taken from a patient whose treatment included radiotherapy and nephrectomy. Written as DNA, the CDR3 is TGTGCCATCAGCAACACAGGGTCTCTCGGAAACACCATATATTTT. Translation: CAISNTGSLGNTIYF.